This T cell receptor (beta chain) was recovered during a study of cytomegalovirus exposure and HLA in healthy donors. Broader study findings: The study had only CMV serostatus as immune exposure information. Roughly uniform depth of sequencing across donors was assumed in presence/absence analyses. Later analysis demonstrated an association between a missense DCLRE1C variant and TCR beta V- and J-gene trimming. CMV antigen specificity was confirmed in vitro for a few CMV-associated chains.

Of note for this clone: Its matching antigen is unknown.

PCR primers comprised 60 Vbeta and 13 Jbeta primers. The repertoire was sequenced with immunoSEQ multiplex PCR; TCRdb's copy has only in-frame clones and lacks some. The table records 90,000 to 150,000 clones, approximately 80% of them present only once. This CDR3 spans 13 amino acids. Germline CDR1 reads WNHNN; CDR2 reads SYGVQD (reference sequence). Trimming took off 6 bases at V and 1 base at J, with 9 bases between the two ends. Material for sequencing was PBMCs. This clonotype was obtained from a woman aged 35 to 49 in good health and CMV-seropositive. This chain links TRBV10-1 with TRBJ1-1; no clear D gene. The CDR3 here is CASSPNTNTEAFF. The CDR3 DNA is TGCGCCAGCAGCCCAAACACGAACACTGAAGCTTTCTTT.